Below, 27 T cell receptor beta chains from the same sample are listed, as sequenced in a study of blood T cell repertoires in COVID-19 (dated by TCRdb to about 2020). Receptor libraries were prepared by the immunoSEQ multiplex PCR assay. In TCRdb, the immuneACCESS table is reduced to in-frame sequences with V and J assigned. These tables do not hold every clone; where another copy was compared, an unresolved V gene accounts for under half, and the others remain unexplained. The sample table shows more than 25,000 clones, and around 83% are seen once. The leading ten clones occupy 25% of the sample. The sample was peripheral blood. The receptors derive from a man between 65 and 79 years old with active COVID-19.

This rearrangement joins TRBV19 to TRBJ2-7; TRBD1 matches 7 bases. After removal of 2 bases from V and 2 bases from J, the junction contained 3 bases not matched to a gene. Germline V lookup: CDR1 LNHDA, CDR2 SQIVND (reference sequence). This CDR3 has 14 residues. The CDR3 sequence is CASSIQQGAYEQYF. The CDR3 bases are TGTGCCAGTAGTATACAGCAGGGGGCCTACGAGCAGTACTTC.

This chain links TRBV18 with TRBJ1-4; maybe TRBD1 (5 bases). The CDR3 loop spans 15 amino acids. The V gene's germline CDR1 is KGHSH and CDR2 LQKENI. The V and J ends lost 2 bases and 7 bases respectively, with 14 bases between them. CDR3 residues: CASSPGGVRSEKLFF. CDR3 nucleotides: TGTGCCAGCTCACCAGGGGGGGTCCGGAGTGAAAAACTGTTTTTT.

The rearrangement links TRBV6-6 to TRBJ2-4; D gene ambiguous. V was trimmed by 7 bases and J by 5 bases, leaving 15 bases between them. Germline loops: CDR1 MNHNY, CDR2 SVGAGI (reference sequence). The CDR3 spans 14 residues. The CDR3 sequence: CASTRGRTENIQYF. For the CDR3, the DNA is TGTGCCAGCACTCGTGGGCGAACCGAAAACATTCAGTACTTC.

The V and J genes are TRBV5-1 and TRBJ2-2; possible D gene TRBD2, 6 bases. In germline, CDR1 is SGHRS, CDR2 YFSETQ. V shed 4 bases and J shed 2 bases, with 9 bases lying between them. This CDR3 comprises 14 residues. The CDR3 loop is CASSVGGNTGELFF. The CDR3 DNA reads as TGCGCCAGCAGCGTCGGGGGAAACACCGGGGAGCTGTTTTTT. Together with reference TRBV5-1 and TRBJ2-2, the CDR3 gives the full variable domain: KAGVTQTPRYLIKTRGQQVTLSCSPISGHRSVSWYQQTPGQGLQFLFEYFSETQRNKGNFPGRFSGRQFSNSRSEMNVSTLELGDSALYLCASSVGGNTGELFFGEGSRLTVL.

V is TRBV7-6 and J is TRBJ2-7; the match to TRBD1 covers 7 bases. Germline-derived CDR1 and CDR2 are SGHVS and FNYEAQ. This CDR3 has 15 amino acids. J gave up 2 bases and V 5 bases, and 9 bases lay outside the gene matches. In DNA, the CDR3 is TGTGCCAGCAGCCAAGGGACAGCAGACACCTACGAGCAGTACTTC. Translating gives CASSQGTADTYEQYF.

The chain combines TRBV11-2 with TRBJ2-5, with 12 bases fitting TRBD2. J lost 7 bases, V lost 5 bases, and 8 bases had no gene match. The V gene's germline CDR1 is SGHAT and CDR2 FQNNGV. The CDR3 covers 15 residues. The CDR3 DNA follows: TGTGCCAGCAGCCACTGGACTAGCGGGGTGGGGACCCAGTACTTC. It is translated as CASSHWTSGVGTQYF.

The chain uses TRBV11-2 and TRBJ1-2; 10 nucleotides match TRBD1. V shed 5 bases and J 7 bases; nucleotides not matched to a gene: 10. This CDR3 has 15 residues. Germline CDR1 and CDR2: SGHAT and FQNNGV. CDR3 protein: CASSPLVGQGSGYTF. The CDR3, as DNA: TGTGCCAGCAGCCCACTCGTGGGACAGGGGTCTGGCTACACCTTC.

Concerning this clone itself: Different DNA sequences within this sample yield the same CDR3. Here the CDR3 DNA reads TGCGCCAGTTCGACAGGGTCGGGCACTGAAGCTTTCTTT. The encoded protein is CASSTGSGTEAFF. The gene calls are TRBV10-1 and TRBJ1-1; TRBD1 matches at 7 bases. CDR3 length: 13 residues. In germline, CDR1 is WNHNN, CDR2 SYGVQD (reference sequence). V gave up 9 bases and J gave up 4 bases; unmatched junction bases: 8.

This clone was seen a handful of times. This chain joins TRBV7-9 and TRBJ1-2; D gene uncertain. Trimming took 7 bases from V and 8 from J, leaving 17 bases between them. The length of the CDR3 is 13 residues. Germline V gene sequence: CDR1 SEHNR, CDR2 FQNEAQ (reference sequence). The CDR3 region is CASIPTGSEGYTF. DNA for the CDR3: TGTGCCAGCATCCCAACGGGGTCGGAAGGCTACACCTTC.

In this sample, this clone turned up a few times. V and J are TRBV5-1 and TRBJ2-2, with D possibly being TRBD1 (6 bases). In germline, CDR1 is SGHRS, CDR2 YFSETQ. The V end was cut by 4 bases, the J end by 2 bases, with 9 bases between. The length of the CDR3 is 14 residues. CDR3 bases: TGCGCCAGCAGCACCAGGGGCAACACCGGGGAGCTGTTTTTT. Amino acid sequence: CASSTRGNTGELFF.

The rearrangement uses TRBV6-1 and TRBJ1-5, with TRBD1 as a possible D gene (5 bases). V lost 2 bases and J 6 bases, leaving 14 bases between the germline ends. The CDR3 contains 15 residues. Per germline, CDR1 MNHNS and CDR2 SASEGT. The DNA for the CDR3 is TGTGCCAGCAGTGAACATGGGGCGATGGGTCAGCCCCAGCATTTT. It translates to CASSEHGAMGQPQHF.

In its sample, this clone was seen once. J is TRBJ1-1 and V is TRBV7-9, with 8 nucleotides matching TRBD1. Germline V gene lookup returns CDR1 SEHNR and CDR2 FQNEAQ (reference sequence). The CDR3 is 15 residues long. Unmatched junction bases numbered 5, after V lost 4 bases and J lost 1 base. CDR3 bases: TGTGCCAGCAGCTCGTGGACAGGGACGAACACTGAAGCTTTCTTT. This codes for CASSSWTGTNTEAFF.

V gene TRBV12-3 or TRBV12-4 combines with J gene TRBJ2-7; the match to TRBD1 covers 9 bases. The CDR3 length is 13 residues. Losses at the gene ends were 3 bases for V and 6 bases for J; bases not matched to a gene: 3. The CDR3 coding sequence is TGTGCCAGCAGTTTCGGACAGGGGAGCGAGCAGTACTTC. Protein product: CASSFGQGSEQYF.

This chain uses TRBV7-9 with TRBJ1-2; D is perhaps TRBD1 (5 bases). V dropped 5 bases and J dropped 5 bases, with 12 bases sitting between them. From germline, CDR1 is SEHNR and CDR2 FQNEAQ (reference sequence). The CDR3 covers 13 residues. CDR3 region: CASSRDYPYGYTF. In DNA, the CDR3 is TGTGCCAGCAGCCGGGACTATCCTTATGGCTACACCTTC. The full variable domain, its missing parts supplied by reference TRBV7-9 and TRBJ1-2, is DTGVSQNPRHKITKRGQNVTFRCDPISEHNRLYWYRQTLGQGPEFLTYFQNEAQLEKSRLLSDRFSAERPKGSFSTLEIQRTEQGDSAMYLCASSRDYPYGYTFGSGTRLTVV.

The chain employs TRBV9 and TRBJ1-1, with D possibly being TRBD1 (6 bases). Trimming removed 6 bases from V and 3 bases from J, with 12 bases in between. This CDR3 is built from 13 residues. Germline CDR1 is SGDLS and CDR2 is YYNGEE. CDR3 amino acids: CASIWAGDTEAFF. The CDR3 DNA is TGTGCCAGCATTTGGGCAGGGGACACTGAAGCTTTCTTT.

V gene TRBV6-2 or TRBV6-3 combines with J gene TRBJ2-2, with 8 bases fitting TRBD2. V lost 3 bases and J lost 3; bases outside the gene matches: 9. This CDR3 is 17 amino acids long. Germline V gene data show CDR1 as MNHEY and CDR2 as SVGEGT. The CDR3 reads CASSYPTGGGHTGELFF. The CDR3 DNA is TGTGCCAGCAGTTATCCCACTGGCGGGGGGCACACCGGGGAGCTGTTTTTT.

The gene calls are TRBV7-9 and TRBJ2-7; D remains unclear. CDR3 length: 14 amino acids. With 1 base removed from V and 2 bases from J, the gap between germline ends came to 9 bases. Germline CDR1 SEHNR, CDR2 FQNEAQ (reference sequence). CDR3 sequence reads: CASSLGVVPYEQYF. The CDR3 DNA is TGTGCCAGCAGCTTAGGAGTGGTACCCTACGAGCAGTACTTC.

The rearrangement joins TRBV24-1 to TRBJ2-3; 7 positions agree with TRBD2. CDR1 KGHDR and CDR2 SFDVKD come from the germline V gene. This CDR3 comprises 14 residues. The V gene end was trimmed by 7 bases and the J gene end by 0 bases; junction bases not matched to a gene: 3. The CDR3 bases are TGTGCCACCAGAAGCGGGGTTAGCACAGATACGCAGTATTTT. Translation gives CATRSGVSTDTQYF.

The CDR3 loop is CASSPSGDQETQYF. The DNA of the CDR3 is TGTGCCAGCAGTCCCTCGGGGGACCAAGAGACCCAGTACTTC. The gene calls are TRBV3-1 (or the pseudogene TRBV3-2) and TRBJ2-5, with D perhaps matching TRBD2 (6 bases). Trimming left V 6 bases short and J 0 bases short, with 11 bases between. The CDR3 is made up of 14 amino acids. Germline CDR1 reads LGHDT; CDR2 reads YNNKEL (reference sequence).

The chain carries TRBV18 and TRBJ2-7; D may be TRBD2 (5 bases). The CDR3 is 16 amino acids. Per germline, CDR1 KGHSH and CDR2 LQKENI. V lost 0 bases to trimming and J lost 0 bases, with 12 bases between them. The DNA for the CDR3 is TGTGCCAGCTCACCACCGGCCCCTCGGGACTCCTACGAGCAGTACTTC. This sequence encodes CASSPPAPRDSYEQYF. Filled out from reference TRBV18 and TRBJ2-7, the complete variable domain reads NAGVMQNPRHLVRRRGQEARLRCSPMKGHSHVYWYRQLPEEGLKFMVYLQKENIIDESGMPKERFSAEFPKEGPSILRIQQVVRGDSAAYFCASSPPAPRDSYEQYFGPGTRLTVT.

V usage is TRBV29-1 and J usage is TRBJ2-7; 10 bases are shared with TRBD2. Trimming at V came to 4 bases and at J to 7 bases, leaving 7 bases not matched to a gene. The CDR3 consists of 13 residues. From germline, CDR1 is SQVTM and CDR2 ANQGSEA. CDR3 nucleotides: TGCAGCGTTGCTAGGCTAGCGGGGGATGAGCAGTACTTC. Amino acid sequence: CSVARLAGDEQYF.

The chain couples TRBV6-5 to TRBJ1-1, with TRBD1 identical over 8 bases. J lost 1 base, V lost 6 bases, and 4 bases had no gene match. The CDR3 has 14 residues. Per the germline V gene, CDR1 is MNHEY and CDR2 is SVGAGI. The DNA of the CDR3 is TGTGCCAGCAGAGTCACAGGGGGGAACACTGAAGCTTTCTTT. This codes for CASRVTGGNTEAFF.

V is TRBV28 and J is TRBJ1-5; a possible D gene is TRBD1 (5 bases). V was trimmed by 8 bases and J by 6 bases, leaving 14 bases between them. CDR1 and CDR2 from the germline V gene are MDHEN and SYDVKM. The CDR3 covers 13 residues. The CDR3 loop is CASGHRNSQPQHF. CDR3 bases: TGTGCCAGCGGCCACAGGAACAGTCAGCCCCAGCATTTT.

The V call is TRBV28, the J call TRBJ1-2; possibly TRBD1 for D (5 bases). The germline gives CDR1 MDHEN, CDR2 SYDVKM. The V and J ends lost 4 bases and 8 bases respectively, with 14 bases between them. This CDR3 contains 13 residues. Here the CDR3 reads CASSSSGLQGYTF. The CDR3 coding sequence is TGTGCCAGCAGTTCGTCGGGACTGCAGGGCTACACCTTC.

The chain joins TRBV30 to TRBJ2-7, with TRBD2 as a possible D gene (6 bases). V was clipped by 2 bases and J by 3 bases, with 17 bases between them. Germline V gene data show CDR1 as GTSNPN and CDR2 as SVGIG (reference sequence). This CDR3 contains 15 residues. The CDR3 DNA reads TGTGCCTGGAGTCCCACCGGACTACAAGGCTACGAGCAGTACTTC. This translates into CAWSPTGLQGYEQYF.

This chain uses TRBV29-1 with TRBJ1-4; D remains ambiguous. Germline V CDR1 and CDR2: SQVTM, ANQGSEA. The CDR3 is 13 amino acids. Trimming shortened V by 7 bases and J by 0 bases, and 9 bases separated the two germline ends. The CDR3 here is CSALGPTNEKLFF. Here the CDR3 DNA reads TGCAGCGCCCTAGGTCCAACTAATGAAAAACTGTTTTTT.

The chain recombines TRBV6-5 with TRBJ1-1, with 9 nucleotides matching TRBD1. The trim removed 6 bases at V and 1 base at J, leaving 3 bases unmatched. The CDR3 totals 14 residues. The germline V gene has CDR1 MNHEY and CDR2 SVGAGI. CDR3 loop: CASRLQGANTEAFF. As DNA, the CDR3 is TGTGCCAGCAGATTACAGGGGGCGAACACTGAAGCTTTCTTT.